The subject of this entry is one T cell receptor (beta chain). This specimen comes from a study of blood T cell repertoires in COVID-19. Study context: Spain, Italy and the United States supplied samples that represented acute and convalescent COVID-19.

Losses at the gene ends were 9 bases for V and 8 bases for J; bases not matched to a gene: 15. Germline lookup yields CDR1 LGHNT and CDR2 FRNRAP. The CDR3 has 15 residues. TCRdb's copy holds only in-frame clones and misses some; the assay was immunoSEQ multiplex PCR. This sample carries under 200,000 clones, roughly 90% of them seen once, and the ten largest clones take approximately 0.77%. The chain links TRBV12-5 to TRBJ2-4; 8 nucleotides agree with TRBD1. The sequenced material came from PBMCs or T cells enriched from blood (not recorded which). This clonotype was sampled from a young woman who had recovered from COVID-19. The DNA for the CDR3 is TGTGCTAGCCTTTCATCGGACAGGGCGAAGGACATTCAGTACTTC. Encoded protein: CASLSSDRAKDIQYF.